The 20 T cell receptor beta chains listed next were all sequenced from one sample in a study of Graves' ophthalmopathy and Graves' hyperthyroidism. Amplified TCR beta CDR3 regions were obtained using RNA transcripts as template. RT-PCR with HTBI primers came first, then second-round multiplex PCR. TCRdb passed the multiplex PCR reads through MiXCR, listing each CDR3 protein once. The top ten clones hold approximately 51% of a sample with 200,000 to 300,000 distinct CDR3 sequences, around 50% of them seen once. Material: peripheral blood. The receptors come from an adult man with Graves' ophthalmopathy.

The V and J genes are TRBV24-1 and TRBJ2-2; D not resolved. There are 15 residues in the CDR3. Trimming removed 3 bases at V and 5 bases at J, with 12 bases between. The germline V gene encodes CDR1 KGHDR and CDR2 SFDVKD. The DNA for the CDR3 is TGTGCCACCAGTGATCTGAGCCTGGATACCGGGGAGCTGTTTTTT. It is translated as CATSDLSLDTGELFF.

This clonotype occurred a few times. CDR3 DNA: TGCGCCAGCAGTGATCAGGGGGCTAACACCGGGGAGCTGTTTTTT. Translating gives CASSDQGANTGELFF. The chain combines TRBV10-2 with TRBJ2-2; 8 bases map to TRBD1. Per germline, CDR1 WSHSY and CDR2 SAAADI. J was trimmed by 2 bases and V by 3 bases; bases with no gene match: 2. CDR3 length equals 15 residues.

This clonotype was counted between two and nine times. The V gene is TRBV7-8, the J gene TRBJ1-1; D is perhaps TRBD1 (6 bases). Germline V gene sequence: CDR1 SGHVS, CDR2 FQNEAQ. Trimming stripped 1 base from V and 3 bases from J, with 24 bases between. The CDR3 runs 19 residues. The CDR3 here is CASSLVGQGRGGGHTEAFF. Written as DNA, the CDR3 is TGTGCCAGCAGCTTAGTGGGGCAGGGGAGGGGAGGAGGACACACTGAAGCTTTCTTT.

The chain carries TRBV25-1 and TRBJ1-2; TRBD1 might be the D (5 bases). In germline, CDR1 is MGHDK, CDR2 SYGVNS. CDR3 length: 16 residues. V lost 2 bases and J lost 6, with 19 bases in between. The CDR3, as DNA: TGTGCCAGCAGTGAACCAGGCCAGGGAGAAAGACATGGCTACACCTTC. Protein: CASSEPGQGERHGYTF.

This clonotype was observed at least ten times. The rearrangement uses TRBV12-3 or TRBV12-4 and TRBJ1-5; D gene uncertain. The V gene lost 6 bases and the J gene lost 0 bases, with 6 bases spanning the gap. There are 13 residues in the CDR3. The CDR3 is CASSPYSNQPQHF. CDR3 coding DNA: TGTGCCAGCAGCCCTTATAGCAATCAGCCCCAGCATTTT.

This clonotype was counted between two and nine times. The chain combines TRBV19 with TRBJ1-5; D perhaps matches TRBD1 (6 bases). V was shortened by 3 bases and J by 3 bases, with 9 bases between the two germline ends. CDR3 length equals 14 residues. Per germline, CDR1 LNHDA and CDR2 SQIVND (reference sequence). Here the CDR3 DNA reads TGTGCCAGTAGTATTAGGGGGAACAATCAGCCCCAGCATTTT. This sequence encodes CASSIRGNNQPQHF.

This clonotype showed up just a few times. The chain combines TRBV20-1 with TRBJ2-5; D is unresolved. Germline CDR1 reads DFQATT; CDR2 reads SNEGSKA (reference sequence). This CDR3 has 12 amino acids. Trimming took 4 bases from V and 1 from J, leaving 7 bases between them. The CDR3 DNA reads as TGCAGTGCTACGACAATCCAAGAGACCCAGTACTTC. Residues: CSATTIQETQYF.

A word on this clonotype: At one boundary the junction diverges from the germline segment, which might be a read error. The chain recombines TRBV10-3 with TRBJ1-1, with TRBD1 as a possible D gene (6 bases). This CDR3 is 13 amino acids long. The V gene's germline CDR1 is ENHRY and CDR2 SYGVKD. CDR3 sequence: CASSAPTGTEAFF. DNA of the CDR3: TGTGCCAGCAGTGCCCCGACAGGAACCGAAGCTTTCTTT.

This clonotype has more than one count but fewer than ten. The genes are TRBV20-1 and TRBJ1-1, with 8 bases fitting TRBD1. The germline V gene encodes CDR1 DFQATT and CDR2 SNEGSKA (reference sequence). J gave up 1 base and V 3 bases, and 4 bases lay outside the gene matches. This CDR3 has 14 residues. DNA of the CDR3: TGCAGTGCTAGGGCCCAGGGGGCGAACACTGAAGCTTTCTTT. Translating it yields CSARAQGANTEAFF.

A note on this clonotype: A junction end diverges from the germline sequence, so it may reflect a read error. The chain links TRBV7-8 to TRBJ2-5; TRBD2 matches at 9 bases. The germline gives CDR1 SGHVS, CDR2 FQNEAQ. The length of the CDR3 is 14 residues. DNA of the CDR3: TGTGCCAGCAGCCTAGCGGGGTTTGCATATACGCAGTATTTC. It is translated as CASSLAGFAYTQYF.

In this sample, this clonotype turned up a few times. The chain has TRBV20-1 and TRBJ2-7, with 7 positions matching TRBD2. The CDR3 covers 15 residues. With V trimmed by 1 base and J by 0 bases, 6 bases remained unmatched. The V gene's germline CDR1 is DFQATT and CDR2 SNEGSKA (reference sequence). The CDR3, as DNA: TGCAGTGCTAGAGGTAGCGGGCCGGTCTCCTACGAGCAGTACTTC. This sequence encodes CSARGSGPVSYEQYF.

The genes are TRBV9 and TRBJ1-5; 7 bases map to TRBD1. CDR1 and CDR2 from the germline V gene are SGDLS and YYNGEE. This CDR3 region has 12 residues. J gave up 14 bases and V 7 bases, and 12 bases lay outside the gene matches. CDR3 sequence (DNA): TGTGCCAGCTCCCTGTACACCGGGACAGAGCATTTT. It encodes CASSLYTGTEHF.

The chain employs TRBV19 and TRBJ2-3; D not resolved. The V and J ends lost 9 bases and 5 bases respectively, with 15 bases between them. This CDR3 contains 13 residues. Per germline, CDR1 LNHDA and CDR2 SQIVND (reference sequence). As DNA, the CDR3 is TGTGCCAGCAGCCTTTCGACCGAAGATACGCAGTATTTT. It specifies CASSLSTEDTQYF.

This clonotype has at least ten counts. This chain uses TRBV7-9 with TRBJ2-7; D unclear. The CDR3 totals 12 residues. V lost 0 bases and J 2 bases, leaving 2 bases between the germline ends. The germline V gene encodes CDR1 SEHNR and CDR2 FQNEAQ (reference sequence). CDR3 in DNA: TGTGCCAGCAGCTTAGCCACCTACGAGCAGTACTTC. It codes for CASSLATYEQYF. Full variable domain (outside the CDR3, taken from reference TRBV7-9 and TRBJ2-7): DTGVSQNPRHKITKRGQNVTFRCDPISEHNRLYWYRQTLGQGPEFLTYFQNEAQLEKSRLLSDRFSAERPKGSFSTLEIQRTEQGDSAMYLCASSLATYEQYFGPGTRLTVT.

This clonotype was found a few times. The rearrangement links TRBV7-9 to TRBJ1-2; TRBD1 matches 9 bases. With 1 base clipped from V and 4 bases from J, the junction kept 4 bases outside the gene matches. CDR1 is SEHNR, CDR2 FQNEAQ, per germline (reference sequence). This CDR3 spans 15 amino acids. CDR3: CASSLVGQGRYGYTF. CDR3 DNA: TGTGCCAGCAGCTTAGTGGGACAGGGACGCTATGGCTACACCTTC.

This clonotype has just a few counts. The V call is TRBV5-1, the J call TRBJ1-1, with 8 bases lining up with TRBD1. With V trimmed by 0 bases and J by 5 bases, 9 bases remained unmatched. Germline V gene data show CDR1 as SGHRS and CDR2 as YFSETQ. This CDR3 spans 16 amino acids. CDR3 coding DNA: TGCGCCAGCAGCTTGGCCGGACAGGGAATGAGGACTGAAGCTTTCTTT. The encoded protein is CASSLAGQGMRTEAFF.

CDR3 nucleotides: TGTGCCAGCAGTCAACCCGGGACATACAATGAAAAACTGTTTTTT. The encoded protein is CASSQPGTYNEKLFF. The chain uses TRBV6-1 and TRBJ1-4; the D gene is possibly TRBD1 (6 bases). Germline V lookup: CDR1 MNHNS, CDR2 SASEGT. The CDR3 runs to 15 residues. Trimming took 5 bases from V and 5 from J, leaving 15 bases between them.

The J gene is TRBJ2-7, the V gene TRBV19, with a weak D call TRBD1 (6 bases). Trimming removed 3 bases at V and 2 bases at J, with 17 bases between. Germline V lookup: CDR1 LNHDA, CDR2 SQIVND (reference sequence). This CDR3 has 16 amino acids. The CDR3 nucleotides are TGTGCCAGTAGTATGAGGGGGTCCAGCGGTCCCTACGAGCAGTACTTC. This encodes CASSMRGSSGPYEQYF.

The chain combines TRBV19 with TRBJ1-6; D not certain. This CDR3 is 15 amino acids long. Trimming shortened V by 2 bases and J by 7 bases, and 12 bases separated the two germline ends. The V gene's germline CDR1 is LNHDA and CDR2 SQIVND (reference sequence). The CDR3 coding sequence is TGTGCCAGTAGTATATGGAGTCTTAACAATTCACCCCTCCACTTT. This codes for CASSIWSLNNSPLHF. Supplemented by reference TRBV19 and TRBJ1-6, the full variable domain reads DGGITQSPKYLFRKEGQNVTLSCEQNLNHDAMYWYRQDPGQGLRLIYYSQIVNDFQKGDIAEGYSVSREKKESFPLTVTSAQKNPTAFYLCASSIWSLNNSPLHFGNGTRLTVT.

This clonotype showed up just a few times. The rearrangement uses TRBV7-9 and TRBJ1-1; D possibly corresponds to TRBD1 (6 bases). The germline CDR1 and CDR2 sequences are SEHNR and FQNEAQ (reference sequence). V was trimmed by 5 bases and J by 0 bases, leaving 22 bases between them. The CDR3 consists of 18 residues. Here the CDR3 DNA reads TGTGCCAGCAGCACCCGACAGGACCAGCTCTCCTTGAACACTGAAGCTTTCTTT. Protein sequence: CASSTRQDQLSLNTEAFF.